Listed below are T cell receptor beta chains from one sample, sequenced in a study of CD8+CD57+ T cells in acquired aplastic anemia. TCRdb re-called the reads through MiXCR, storing one row per CDR3 protein. The sample has 250,000 to 300,000 distinct CDR3 sequences; approximately 57% are singletons. The sample taken for sequencing was sorted CD4+, CD8+, or CD8+CD57+ T cells (not recorded which) from PBMCs. These receptors came from a human donor with aplastic anemia. Each CDR3 is given with its conserved first and last residue. The D gene is left open where the match is weak. Clone size, where shown, is once, few, many, or a class for clones that have expanded.

NA,TRBV7-9,TRBJ2-2,NA,CASSWGILNTGELFF,TGTGCCAGCAGCTGGGGCATCCTGAACACCGGGGAGCTGTTTTTT
NA,TRBV5-8,TRBJ2-5,many,CASSAGGGLETQYF,TGTGCCAGCAGCGCCGGTGGCGGGTTGGAGACCCAGTACTTC
TRBD1,TRBV19,TRBJ2-3,NA,CASSIGQGADTQYF,TGTGCCAGTAGTATAGGACAGGGGGCGGATACGCAGTATTTT
NA,TRBV30,TRBJ2-3,NA,CAWSKSSSTDTQYF,TGTGCCTGGAGTAAATCTTCTAGCACAGATACGCAGTATTTT
NA,TRBV9,TRBJ2-5,few,CASSVVEETQYF,TGTGCCAGCAGCGTAGTCGAAGAGACCCAGTACTTC
NA,TRBV6-4,TRBJ2-2,few,CASSASAPGELFF,TGTGCCAGCAGTGCCAGCGCACCTGGGGAGCTGTTTTTT
NA,TRBV5-1,TRBJ1-3,once,CASSLASGLSGSTIYF,TGCGCCAGCAGCTTGGCCTCGGGACTTTCTGGAAGCACCATATATTTT
NA,TRBV29-1,TRBJ2-3,NA,CSVAASRSDTQYF,TGCAGCGTTGCCGCGTCCCGCTCAGATACGCAGTATTTT
TRBD2,TRBV20-1,TRBJ2-2,NA,CSARDEDGGETGELFF,TGCAGTGCTAGAGATGAGGACGGGGGGGAAACCGGGGAGCTGTTTTTT
TRBD2,TRBV24-1,TRBJ2-7,NA,CATSDPNSGRAHEQYF,TGTGCCACCAGTGATCCAAATAGCGGGAGGGCCCACGAGCAGTACTTC
TRBD1,TRBV6-1,TRBJ1-5,many,CATLQGALQPQHF,TGTGCCACCCTACAGGGGGCTTTACAGCCCCAGCATTTT
TRBD2,TRBV7-2,TRBJ2-7,NA,CASSFPLGRADTAYEQNF,TGTGCCAGCAGCTTTCCGCTGGGGAGGGCCGATACGGCCTACGAGCAGAACTTC
NA,TRBV10-2,TRBJ2-1,NA,CASNGQPYNEQFF,TGCGCCAGCAACGGACAGCCCTACAATGAGCAGTTCTTC
TRBD1,TRBV10-1,TRBJ2-2,NA,CASRDLGQGANTGELFF,TGCGCCAGCAGAGATCTCGGACAGGGGGCGAACACCGGGGAGCTGTTTTTT
TRBD2,TRBV15,TRBJ2-1,NA,CATSRGEITEQFF,TGTGCCACCAGCCGGGGGGAGATAACGGAACAGTTCTTC
NA,TRBV10-1,TRBJ2-7,many,CASSDTSTDEQYF,TGCGCCAGCAGCGACACCTCAACGGACGAGCAGTACTTC
TRBD1,TRBV6-6,TRBJ2-7,many,CASSYSAGGDEQYF,TGTGCCAGCAGTTACTCGGCAGGGGGCGACGAGCAGTACTTC
NA,TRBV12-3/TRBV12-4,TRBJ1-2,many,CASSLSPTGLYGYTF,TGTGCCAGCAGTTTAAGCCCGACAGGCCTCTATGGCTACACCTTC
NA,TRBV20-1,TRBJ2-5,NA,CSATGTAETQYF,TGCAGTGCTACGGGGACGGCCGAGACCCAGTACTTC
NA,TRBV9,TRBJ1-6,NA,CASSQDVRRPSTSPLHF,TGTGCCAGCAGCCAAGATGTGCGGAGACCGAGCACTTCACCCCTCCACTTT
NA,TRBV7-9,TRBJ2-7,NA,CASSLGRGTYEQYF,TGTGCCAGCAGCTTGGGAAGGGGGACGTACGAGCAGTACTTC
NA,TRBV19,TRBJ2-6,NA,CASSTGAGANVLTF,TGTGCCAGTAGTACAGGGGCTGGGGCCAACGTCCTGACTTTC
TRBD2,TRBV29-1,TRBJ2-5,NA,CSVGIRGGQETQYF,TGCAGCGTTGGAATTCGCGGGGGCCAAGAGACCCAGTACTTC
NA,TRBV7-9,TRBJ1-1,many,CASSLSNTEAFF,TGTGCCAGCTCCTTGAGTAACACTGAAGCTTTCTTT
NA,TRBV19,TRBJ2-6,NA,CASSDLSGANVLTF,TGTGCCAGTAGTGACCTGAGTGGGGCCAACGTCCTGACTTTC
TRBD1,TRBV20-1,TRBJ2-7,NA,CSAAIQGAQRSEQYF,TGCAGTGCTGCTATACAGGGGGCCCAACGGTCGGAGCAGTACTTC
TRBD1,TRBV19,TRBJ2-3,NA,CASSRDSSTDTQYF,TGTGCCAGTAGTCGGGACAGTAGCACAGATACGCAGTATTTT
NA,TRBV20-1,TRBJ1-5,many,CSARDHGGRANQPQHF,TGCAGTGCTAGAGATCATGGGGGCAGGGCCAATCAGCCCCAGCATTTT
NA,TRBV7-8,TRBJ2-7,few,CASSFTPAYEQYF,TGTGCCAGCAGCTTTACCCCAGCCTACGAGCAGTACTTC
NA,TRBV19,TRBJ2-2,NA,CASSLPGTGELFF,TGTGCCAGTAGTCTACCCGGCACCGGGGAGCTGTTTTTT
NA,TRBV10-3,TRBJ1-6,many,CAIIRDGDIAGPRLLGSPLHF,TGTGCCATCATCCGGGACGGAGATATTGCTGGCCCTAGACTTCTTGGATCACCCCTCCACTTT
TRBD1,TRBV5-1,TRBJ1-1,many,CASSNGQGGTEAFF,TGCGCCAGCAGCAACGGACAGGGTGGCACTGAAGCTTTCTTT
NA,TRBV6-5,TRBJ1-1,NA,CASSGNTEAFF,TGTGCCAGCAGTGGAAACACTGAAGCTTTCTTT
NA,TRBV19,TRBJ1-1,few,CASSMQRLNTEAFF,TGTGCCAGTAGTATGCAACGGTTGAACACTGAAGCTTTCTTT
TRBD1,TRBV10-3,TRBJ2-5,NA,CAISGRQGRETQYF,TGTGCCATCAGTGGTCGACAGGGGCGAGAGACCCAGTACTTC
NA,TRBV24-1,TRBJ2-5,NA,CATSDGAQETQYF,TGTGCCACCAGTGATGGGGCGCAGGAGACCCAGTACTTC
TRBD1,TRBV7-2,TRBJ1-3,NA,CASSLQGDGNTIYF,TGTGCCAGCAGCTTACAGGGGGACGGAAACACCATATATTTT
NA,TRBV6-1,TRBJ2-1,NA,CASRARRNEQFF,TGTGCCAGCAGGGCCCGGAGAAATGAGCAGTTCTTC
NA,TRBV10-3,TRBJ1-5,NA,CASNRGSNQPQHF,TGTGCCTCCAACCGGGGGAGCAATCAGCCCCAGCATTTT
NA,TRBV25-1,TRBJ1-1,few,CASSEFGTKNTEAFF,TGTGCCAGCAGTGAATTTGGGACCAAGAACACTGAAGCTTTCTTT
TRBD1,TRBV24-1,TRBJ1-5,NA,CATSAQGAGSNQPQHF,TGTGCCACCAGTGCACAGGGGGCAGGAAGCAATCAGCCCCAGCATTTT
TRBD1,TRBV29-1,TRBJ2-6,once,CSVYQGQPSGANVLTF,TGCAGCGTGTATCAGGGACAGCCCTCTGGGGCCAACGTCCTGACTTTC
TRBD1,TRBV20-1,TRBJ1-2,few,CSARDRQGVYGYTF,TGCAGTGCTAGAGATCGCCAGGGGGTGTATGGCTACACCTTC
NA,TRBV19,TRBJ2-1,few,CASGGYNEQFF,TGTGCCAGTGGGGGGTACAATGAGCAGTTCTTC
TRBD1,TRBV7-2,TRBJ2-3,NA,CASSLATGSDTQYF,TGTGCCAGCAGCTTAGCGACAGGGTCAGATACGCAGTATTTT
TRBD1,TRBV19,TRBJ1-6,NA,CASSRDREVYYNSPLHF,TGTGCCAGTAGTAGGGACAGGGAAGTTTACTATAATTCACCCCTCCACTTT
TRBD1,TRBV5-1,TRBJ2-7,NA,CATGQATYEQYF,TGTGCCACGGGACAGGCGACATACGAGCAGTACTTC
NA,TRBV9,TRBJ1-1,NA,CASSVVSGSQNTEAFF,TGTGCCAGCAGCGTCGTATCCGGCAGCCAGAACACTGAAGCTTTCTTT
TRBD2,TRBV11-2,TRBJ2-1,few,CASSLTSGTVQFF,TGTGCCAGCAGCTTAACTAGCGGGACTGTGCAGTTCTTC
TRBD2,TRBV6-6,TRBJ2-3,NA,CASSMSGGYTDTQYF,TGTGCCAGCAGTATGAGCGGGGGGTACACAGATACGCAGTATTTT
NA,TRBV5-6,TRBJ2-3,NA,CASSLLDKSTDTQYF,TGTGCCAGCAGCTTGCTGGACAAGAGCACAGATACGCAGTATTTT
NA,TRBV10-1,TRBJ1-1,NA,CASSATWDTEAFF,TGCGCCAGCAGTGCGACGTGGGACACTGAAGCTTTCTTT
NA,TRBV19,TRBJ2-7,NA,CASSITSGGDEQYF,TGTGCCAGTAGTATTACGAGCGGCGGGGACGAGCAGTACTTC
NA,TRBV15,TRBJ1-1,NA,CATSRGGGTEAFF,TGTGCCACCAGCAGAGGTGGGGGGACTGAAGCTTTCTTT
NA,TRBV2,TRBJ2-5,NA,CASSVWQGETQYF,TGTGCCAGCAGTGTTTGGCAGGGAGAGACCCAGTACTTC